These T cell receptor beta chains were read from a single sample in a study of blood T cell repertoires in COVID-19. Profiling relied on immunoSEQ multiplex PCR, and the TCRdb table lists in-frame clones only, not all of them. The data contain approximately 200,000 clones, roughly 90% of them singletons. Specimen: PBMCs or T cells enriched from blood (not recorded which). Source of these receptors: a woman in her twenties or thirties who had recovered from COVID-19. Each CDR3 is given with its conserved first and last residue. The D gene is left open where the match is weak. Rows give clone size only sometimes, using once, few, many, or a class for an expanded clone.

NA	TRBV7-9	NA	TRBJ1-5	TGTGCCAGCAGCTTAGGCCAGGGAAGCAATCAGCCCCAGCATTTT	CASSLGQGSNQPQHF
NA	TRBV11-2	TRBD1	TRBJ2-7	TGTGCCAGCAGCAAGACGGGACAGGGTCTGGTCGAGCAGTACTTC	CASSKTGQGLVEQYF
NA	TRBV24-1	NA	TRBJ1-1	TGTGCCACCAGAAAAACAGAGAACACTGAAGCTTTCTTT	CATRKTENTEAFF
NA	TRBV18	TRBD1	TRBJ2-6	TGTGCCAGCTCACCGCTCGCGGCAGGGGGCTCCCCTGGGGCCAACGTCCTGACTTTC	CASSPLAAGGSPGANVLTF
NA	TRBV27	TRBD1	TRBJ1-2	TGTGCCAGCAGTTCCGACAGGGGGCAATCACATGGCTACACCTTC	CASSSDRGQSHGYTF
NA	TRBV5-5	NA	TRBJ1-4	TGTGCCAGCAGTCATGGCCAGATTAATGAAAAACTGTTTTTT	CASSHGQINEKLFF
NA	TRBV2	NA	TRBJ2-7	TGTGCCAGCAGTGAAGGACAGGCCTCCTCCTACGAGCAGTACTTC	CASSEGQASSYEQYF
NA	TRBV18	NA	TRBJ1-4	TGTGCCAGCTCACCAAGAGCAGGCAGGGCGCGGGAAAAACTGTTTTTT	CASSPRAGRAREKLFF
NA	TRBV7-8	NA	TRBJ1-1	TGTGCCAGCAGCTTAGGACAGACGAACACTGAAGCTTTCTTT	CASSLGQTNTEAFF
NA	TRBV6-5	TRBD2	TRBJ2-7	TGTGCCAGCAGCGTCCCGACTAGCGGGGGTTACGAGCAGTACTTC	CASSVPTSGGYEQYF
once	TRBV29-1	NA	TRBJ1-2	TGCAGCGTTGCGTCTAACTATGGCTACACCTTC	CSVASNYGYTF
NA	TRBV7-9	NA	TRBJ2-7	TGTGCCAGCAGCTTAGTGGGCGGGATAAGATACGAGCAGTACTTC	CASSLVGGIRYEQYF
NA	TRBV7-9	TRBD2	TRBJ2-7	TGTGCCAGCAGCCCTCTAGCGGGGAACTACGAGCAGTACTTC	CASSPLAGNYEQYF
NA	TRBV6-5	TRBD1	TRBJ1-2	TGTGCCAGCACCAAACAGGGGGCCCCTCGTGGCTACACCTTC	CASTKQGAPRGYTF
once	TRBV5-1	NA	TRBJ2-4	TGCGCCAGCAGCTCGGGCGAGGGCCCGCTAGCCAAAAACATTCAGTACTTC	CASSSGEGPLAKNIQYF
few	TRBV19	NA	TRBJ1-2	TGTGCCAGTAGGATAGGAGACAGGTTCAACTATGGCTACACCTTC	CASRIGDRFNYGYTF